The T cell receptor (beta chain) described here comes from a study of T cells after somatic rescue of genetic block. The CDR3 extends over 16 amino acids. CDR1 LGHNA and CDR2 YSLEER come from the germline V gene. The ends were cut back, 2 bases at V and 1 base at J, with 9 bases in the middle. The repertoire was sequenced with immunoSEQ multiplex PCR; TCRdb's copy has only in-frame clones and lacks some. Found here are tens of thousands of clones, approximately 91% of them singletons; the top ten hold 2.8%. The sequence was obtained from a man aged 30-40 years. The sequenced material came from peripheral blood mononuclear cells (PBMCs). The chain combines TRBV4-3 with TRBJ2-6, with D perhaps matching TRBD1 (6 bases). The CDR3 DNA reads as TGCGCCAGCAGCCAAAATACAGGGTCTGGGGCCAACGTCCTGACTTTC. Its translation: CASSQNTGSGANVLTF.